This is a list of T cell receptor beta chains from one sample in a study of T cell repertoires in aging, cancer and after chemotherapy. TCRdb re-called the multiplex PCR reads through MiXCR, storing one row per CDR3 protein. The repertoire holds about 8,700 distinct CDR3 sequences, with roughly a third as singletons. Sequenced sample: blood. Every receptor here comes from a human donor in good health. CDR3s include the opening cysteine and the closing phenylalanine or tryptophan. Rows give clone size only sometimes, using once, few, many, or a class for an expanded clone.

J: TRBJ2-7
V: TRBV10-3
size: few
CDR3: CAISEKIVGDEQYF

J: TRBJ2-4
V: TRBV5-6
size: -
CDR3: CASSFYSMAKNIQYF

J: TRBJ1-1
V: TRBV28
size: few
CDR3: CASRLAQTGQAFF

J: TRBJ2-1
V: TRBV7-7
size: few
CDR3: CASSLGLANEQFF

J: TRBJ2-1
V: TRBV28
size: few
CDR3: CASSLSQVNEQFF

J: TRBJ1-1
V: TRBV15
size: -
CDR3: CATSRVPTGGTEAFF

J: TRBJ2-3
V: TRBV6-4
size: -
CDR3: CASFVPLAGSTDTQYF

J: TRBJ2-3
V: TRBV11-2
size: few
CDR3: CASSTQQGGTDTQYF

J: TRBJ1-4
V: TRBV6-1
size: -
CDR3: CASRQGAGANEKLFF

J: TRBJ1-5
V: TRBV7-2
size: -
CDR3: CASSSGQGQPQHF

J: TRBJ1-1
V: TRBV12-3/TRBV12-4
size: -
CDR3: CASSYRAGRGTEAFF

J: TRBJ2-7
V: TRBV18
size: few
CDR3: CASSPGSYEQYF

J: TRBJ1-5
V: TRBV12-3/TRBV12-4
size: few
CDR3: CASSLNTGGNQPQHF

J: TRBJ2-5
V: TRBV18
size: -
CDR3: CASSPRRAEQETQYF

J: TRBJ1-2
V: TRBV20-1
size: -
CDR3: CSARGGARGYTF

J: TRBJ2-7
V: TRBV29-1
size: medium-sized
CDR3: CSVGDYSYEQYF

J: TRBJ1-5
V: TRBV19
size: -
CDR3: CASSMRGGNQPQHF

J: TRBJ1-3
V: TRBV6-5
size: -
CDR3: CASRDTGGPGNTIYF

J: TRBJ2-1
V: TRBV6-2/TRBV6-3
size: few
CDR3: CASSYSRREQFF